This T cell receptor beta chain was identified in a study of T cells after yellow fever vaccination (dated by TCRdb to the late 2010s). Background for the entire study: Libraries from fractions with low cell numbers were prepared with the SMART-Seq v4 Ultra Low Input RNA kit. To follow T-cell clones before and after both primary and booster YFV17D yellow fever vaccination, bulk TCR alpha and beta repertoires underwent longitudinal sequencing. Two healthy male donors made up the cohort, one aged 18 to 29 years and the other aged 30 to 40 years. Bulk PBMC replicates and cell subsets were isolated from blood drawn at multiple timepoints before and after both primary and secondary immunization. The full study reports these points: Because abundant contaminating clonotypes from the bulk population could be contained in FACS-sorted repertoires, computational filtering was required. The study included only a couple of donors, which limits how far the findings can be generalized. A small fraction of clonotypes showed up in both the CD4 and CD8 compartments, probably as a result of convergent recombination. The secondary T-cell response was found to be weaker but faster than the primary response, with a peak reached on day 5 rather than on day 15. After the booster, most of the clones that had expanded following primary vaccination were detected again (96% of CD4 and roughly 88% of CD8), which suggests that memory was broadly maintained.

There are a few counts of this clonotype. Its antigen is still unknown. Per-base qualities were not stored, and no clone one base away is much larger. Synthesis of TCR cDNA relied on 5'RACE template switching, a step that introduced a universal primer site along with unique molecular identifiers. Priming for cDNA synthesis came from both the TCR alpha and TCR beta constant segments. Library amplification used two PCR steps, and the second PCR step added sample barcodes and sequencing adapters. Sequencing of libraries was performed on Illumina HiSeq 2500 (2x100 bp) or NovaSeq (2x150 bp). As for how the authors treated the data: Demultiplexing of reads and collapsing into UMI consensus sequences were performed with MIGEC, and V(D)J alignment was carried out with MiXCR. Clonotypes responding to the vaccine were identified with edgeR on replicate PBMC samples, with the criteria of FDR below 0.01 and a log2 fold change above 5 up to day 15. Bulk clonotypes were assigned CD4 or CD8 identity according to which sequenced CD4 or CD8 repertoire held them at higher abundance. Using fastp trimming at Q25 and MiXCR clonotype assembly, TCRdb reanalyzed the public sequencing data and kept in-frame beta chains. Duplicate CDR3 protein sequences are folded into a single record with the most common DNA and genes. TCRdb, not the authors, supplied the V and J calls. Counted in this sample were 230,000 or so distinct CDR3 sequences; around 6.7% of them appeared once. Of the sample, about 1% is held by the ten largest clones.

CDR1 and CDR2 are drawn from the germline V gene: SGHTA, FQGNSA. Trimming removed 6 bases from V and 5 bases from J; the gene matches leave 8 bases unexplained. Taken from cysteine to phenylalanine, the CDR3 has 14 residues. CDR3 DNA only is kept here, 42 bases in frame from base 1. Taken with the paper, the label for treatment or condition translates to: live attenuated yellow fever vaccine strain. PBMCs were isolated from peripheral blood using a standard Ficoll-Paque protocol. Dynabeads CD4 and CD8 positive selection kits were used to isolate CD4 and CD8 T-cell fractions. RNA was extracted with TriZol from bulk PBMCs, CD4 and CD8 fractions, and dextramer-positive and dextramer-negative fractions.

In this chain, TRBV7-2 is recombined with TRBJ2-5, and TRBD2 aligns with 8 junction nucleotides. Here the sequenced sample was CD4+ T cells sorted from PBMCs, taken on the day of the yellow fever booster vaccination. The origin of this receptor is a young man who received the YFV17D yellow fever vaccine. The DNA is as follows: TGTGCCAGCAGGACCGGGACGGGGGGGGAGACCCAGTACTTC. It encodes CASRTGTGGETQYF.